This T cell receptor (beta chain) was sequenced during a study of blood T cell repertoires in COVID-19. About the study: COVID-19 samples collected from the United States, Italy and Spain covered acute and convalescent phases. The analysed material was cDNA or gDNA that came from T cells, B-cell-depleted T cells, or PBMCs.

V gave up 4 bases and J gave up 2 bases, with 14 bases separating them. The germline V gene encodes CDR1 SGHVS and CDR2 FNYEAQ. The length of the CDR3 is 15 residues. Repertoires were generated with immunoSEQ multiplex PCR, while TCRdb's copy carries only in-frame clones and drops some. The data hold 150,000 to 200,000 clones, with approximately 80% observed a single time. The study drew participants aged about 18 to 89 years from some 24 US areas. Clinical history reported by participants formed the basis on which cohorts were assigned. The origin of this receptor is a man in his fifties who had recovered from COVID-19. Specimen: PBMCs or T cells enriched from blood (not recorded which). The chain joins TRBV7-6 to TRBJ1-1; D gene ambiguous. In DNA form, the CDR3 reads TGTGCCAGCAGCTCCGGACTGATTGATAACACTGAAGCTTTCTTT. Translated, it gives CASSSGLIDNTEAFF. Using reference TRBV7-6 and TRBJ1-1 for the parts outside the CDR3, the full variable domain is GAGVSQSPRYKVTKRGQDVALRCDPISGHVSLYWYRQALGQGPEFLTYFNYEAQQDKSGLPNDRFSAERPEGSISTLTIQRTEQRDSAMYRCASSSGLIDNTEAFFGQGTRLTVV.